The next 3 T cell receptor beta chains were all read from a single sample in a study of cytomegalovirus exposure and HLA in healthy donors. It was with 60 Vbeta and 13 Jbeta primers that the PCR ran. The data were produced by immunoSEQ multiplex PCR, yet TCRdb's version contains in-frame clones alone and is incomplete. The sample has roughly 100,000 clones, 78% seen once. Specimen: PBMCs. The source is a woman between 40 and 55 years old in good health and CMV-seronegative.

The chain employs TRBV29-1 and TRBJ1-1, with a weak D call TRBD1 (6 bases). The CDR3 runs 12 residues. Per germline, CDR1 SQVTM and CDR2 ANQGSEA. V was pared by 6 bases and J by 6 bases, with 14 bases between. The CDR3 here is CSVQDPGAEAFF. In DNA form, the CDR3 reads TGCAGCGTCCAAGACCCAGGGGCTGAAGCTTTCTTT.

This sequence joins TRBV28 and TRBJ1-2; 8 nucleotides align to TRBD1. The CDR3 extends over 16 amino acids. Unmatched junction bases numbered 10, after V lost 1 base and J lost 6 bases. Germline V gene lookup returns CDR1 MDHEN and CDR2 SYDVKM. CDR3 coding DNA: TGTGCCAGCAGTTTATACTTACGACAGGGGAGGGATGGCTACACCTTC. It encodes CASSLYLRQGRDGYTF.

This sequence joins TRBV9 and TRBJ2-7, with a possible D match to TRBD1 (6 bases). CDR3 length equals 16 residues. Germline values: CDR1 SGDLS, CDR2 YYNGEE. V was shortened by 0 bases and J by 2 bases, with 15 bases between the two germline ends. DNA of the CDR3: TGTGCCAGCAGCGTAGCCCCAGGGGTTAATGCCTACGAGCAGTACTTC. This encodes CASSVAPGVNAYEQYF.